This entry lists 32 T cell receptor beta chains sequenced from one sample in a study of blood T cell repertoires in COVID-19. Generated by immunoSEQ multiplex PCR, the TCRdb table keeps only in-frame clones and is missing some. The table has a few hundred thousand clones, roughly 85% seen once. The source material was peripheral blood. These receptor sequences come from a woman in her twenties or thirties with active or convalescent COVID-19.

The genes are TRBV3-1 (or the pseudogene TRBV3-2) and TRBJ2-4; no firm D call. V lost 0 bases and J 0 bases, leaving 9 bases between the germline ends. The CDR3 consists of 16 residues. Germline assignment: CDR1 LGHDT and CDR2 YNNKEL (reference sequence). CDR3 sequence reads: CASSQDSVLAKNIQYF. CDR3 coding DNA: TGTGCCAGCAGCCAAGATTCCGTCCTAGCCAAAAACATTCAGTACTTC.

This chain links TRBV5-1 with TRBJ1-1; TRBD1 might be the D (5 bases). Looked up from germline, CDR1 is SGHRS and CDR2 is YFSETQ. The CDR3 is made up of 14 amino acids. The V and J ends lost 1 base and 1 base respectively, with 8 bases between them. The CDR3 protein is CASSLNQGNTEAFF. CDR3 sequence (DNA): TGCGCCAGCAGCTTGAACCAGGGGAACACTGAAGCTTTCTTT.

The chain couples TRBV5-1 to TRBJ2-7; the match to TRBD2 covers 7 bases. The junction had 3 bases not matched to a gene; V was cut back by 1 base and J by 2 bases. Germline CDR1 is SGHRS and CDR2 is YFSETQ. CDR3 size: 14 residues. CDR3 DNA sequence: TGCGCCAGCAGCTTGAGCGGGGAACCCTACGAGCAGTACTTC. This translates into CASSLSGEPYEQYF.

The chain is built from TRBV7-2 and TRBJ1-2; a weak D match, TRBD1 (5 bases). V shed 2 bases and J shed 1 base, with 8 bases lying between them. The CDR3 sequence is 14 residues long. Germline V gives CDR1 SGHTA, CDR2 FQGNSA. In DNA, the CDR3 is TGTGCCAGCAGCTTAAGGGGATTTAACTATGGCTACACCTTC. Encoded protein: CASSLRGFNYGYTF.

This chain joins TRBV29-1 and TRBJ1-4; 8 bases map to TRBD1. The CDR3 has 13 residues. V dropped 3 bases and J dropped 10; count of bases not matched to a gene: 7. CDR1 and CDR2 from the germline V gene are SQVTM and ANQGSEA. The CDR3: CSVEMPGGIKLFF. DNA of the CDR3: TGCAGCGTTGAGATGCCAGGGGGCATAAAACTGTTTTTT.

The V call is TRBV3-1 (or the pseudogene TRBV3-2), the J call TRBJ2-3, with D unresolved. The CDR3 totals 14 residues. In germline, CDR1 is LGHDT, CDR2 YNNKEL (reference sequence). V shed 0 bases and J shed 0 bases, with 4 bases lying between them. CDR3: CASSQDHSTDTQYF. The DNA for the CDR3 is TGTGCCAGCAGCCAAGATCATAGCACAGATACGCAGTATTTT.

The rearrangement joins TRBV18 to TRBJ1-1; D unresolved. CDR3 length: 13 amino acids. The V gene lost 3 bases and the J gene lost 3 bases, with 8 bases spanning the gap. Germline V gene sequence: CDR1 KGHSH, CDR2 LQKENI. The CDR3 protein is CASSPGKYTEAFF. CDR3 coding DNA: TGTGCCAGCTCACCCGGGAAGTACACTGAAGCTTTCTTT.

For the CDR3, the DNA is TGTGCCAGCAGCTCCTACTTTGGACAGGGCAATTCACCCCTCCACTTT. Its protein product is CASSSYFGQGNSPLHF. This sequence joins TRBV7-9 and TRBJ1-6; 8 bases are shared with TRBD1. The CDR3 has 16 residues. Per germline, CDR1 SEHNR and CDR2 FQNEAQ (reference sequence). V lost 4 bases to trimming and J lost 7 bases; unmatched junction nucleotides: 9.

The chain recombines TRBV7-8 with TRBJ1-6; D not certain. The length of the CDR3 is 14 residues. V gave up 4 bases and J gave up 8 bases, with 12 bases separating them. Germline CDR1 SGHVS, CDR2 FQNEAQ. The CDR3 DNA follows: TGTGCCAGCAGCTCCCGGGAGAGGGATTCACCCCTCCACTTT. It translates to CASSSRERDSPLHF.

CDR3 residues: CALGIAGRGSSYNEQFF. The CDR3 DNA follows: TGTGCGTTGGGTATAGCGGGGCGGGGTAGCTCCTACAATGAGCAGTTCTTC. V usage is TRBV7-9 and J usage is TRBJ2-1, with 8 nucleotides matching TRBD2. CDR3 length: 17 amino acids. CDR1 and CDR2 (germline): SEHNR, FQNEAQ (reference sequence). Drawing the rest from reference TRBV7-9 and TRBJ2-1, the complete variable domain is DTGVSQNPRHKITKRGQNVTFRCDPISEHNRLYWYRQTLGQGPEFLTYFQNEAQLEKSRLLSDRFSAERPKGSFSTLEIQRTEQGDSAMYLCALGIAGRGSSYNEQFFGPGTRLTVL.

This chain links TRBV4-3 with TRBJ1-6; TRBD1 aligns across 9 bases. The V and J ends lost 4 bases and 6 bases, in that order; junction bases with no gene match: 7. From germline, CDR1 is LGHNA and CDR2 YSLEER. The CDR3 totals 16 residues. As DNA, the CDR3 is TGCGCCAGCAGCCGACGGACAGGGGCGGGTAATTCACCCCTCCACTTT. This translates into CASSRRTGAGNSPLHF.

As regards this clone: Different DNA sequences within this sample yield the same CDR3. This sequence joins TRBV12-3 or TRBV12-4 and TRBJ1-5, with unresolved D. Trimming removed 2 bases from V and 2 bases from J, with 4 bases in between. There are 13 residues in the CDR3. The CDR3 DNA follows: TGTGCCAGCAGTTTAACAGGCAATCAGCCCCAGCATTTT. Residues: CASSLTGNQPQHF.

This clone has a single count. The rearrangement uses TRBV6-2 or TRBV6-3 and TRBJ2-7; no firm D call. The V gene lost 2 bases and the J gene lost 3 bases, with 5 bases spanning the gap. Looked up from germline, CDR1 is MNHEY and CDR2 is SVGEGT. This CDR3 has 12 amino acids. This CDR3 is CASSYTLYEQYF. The CDR3 bases are TGTGCCAGCAGTTACACTCTCTACGAGCAGTACTTC.

The chain couples TRBV1 to TRBJ2-3; no check of the table's D call, TRBD2, against the DNA was made. TRBV1 corresponds to a pseudogene. This CDR3 comprises 14 residues. The CDR3 bases are TGCACCAGCAGCCCCGGGACTAGCACAGATACGCAGTATTTT. This codes for CTSSPGTSTDTQYF.

This clone appeared a single time. This CDR3 is CASSSSPSSTDTQYF. CDR3 in DNA: TGTGCCAGCAGCTCGAGTCCGTCTAGCACAGATACGCAGTATTTT. V and J are TRBV7-3 and TRBJ2-3; D remains unclear. The CDR3 sequence is 15 residues long. Germline V lookup: CDR1 SGHTA, CDR2 FQGTGA. V lost 4 bases, J lost 0 bases, and 11 bases lay in between.

V is TRBV5-5 and J is TRBJ2-5; 8 nucleotides align to TRBD1. V lost 2 bases and J lost 5; bases outside the gene matches: 11. The CDR3 is 16 amino acids. Germline CDR1 SGHKS, CDR2 YYEKEE (reference sequence). CDR3 sequence reads: CASSFGRDRSLETQYF. The DNA for the CDR3 is TGTGCCAGCAGCTTCGGGCGGGACAGGAGTCTGGAGACCCAGTACTTC.

V is TRBV7-9 and J is TRBJ2-1, with a weak D call TRBD1 (5 bases). The CDR3 totals 14 residues. Per the germline V gene, CDR1 is SEHNR and CDR2 is FQNEAQ (reference sequence). Trimming stripped 9 bases from V and 3 bases from J, with 15 bases between. This CDR3 is CASRWGDNYNEQFF. The CDR3 DNA is TGTGCCAGTAGATGGGGCGACAACTACAATGAGCAGTTCTTC. Looking up the rest from reference TRBV7-9 and TRBJ2-1 gives the full variable domain: DTGVSQNPRHKITKRGQNVTFRCDPISEHNRLYWYRQTLGQGPEFLTYFQNEAQLEKSRLLSDRFSAERPKGSFSTLEIQRTEQGDSAMYLCASRWGDNYNEQFFGPGTRLTVL.

The chain recombines TRBV6-1 with TRBJ1-2, with 7 bases that match TRBD1. CDR3 length: 15 amino acids. Unmatched junction bases numbered 8, after V lost 3 bases and J lost 4 bases. The germline V gene encodes CDR1 MNHNS and CDR2 SASEGT. The CDR3 sequence: CASSDLTGTVYGYTF. Here the CDR3 DNA reads TGTGCCAGCAGTGATCTAACCGGGACAGTCTATGGCTACACCTTC.

The table lists this clone with a few counts. J is TRBJ2-5 and V is TRBV5-6; weak D call: TRBD1 (6 bases). CDR3 length equals 12 residues. V gave up 2 bases and J gave up 11 bases, with 13 bases separating them. Germline-derived CDR1 and CDR2 are SGHDT and YYEEEE. CDR3 loop: CASSFKLGGQYF. DNA for the CDR3: TGTGCCAGCAGCTTCAAACTAGGGGGACAGTACTTC.

The chain joins TRBV9 to TRBJ1-4; possibly TRBD1 for D (5 bases). CDR1 SGDLS and CDR2 YYNGEE come from the germline V gene. The length of the CDR3 is 17 residues. V was cut by 0 bases and J by 2 bases, with 14 bases left in between. The CDR3 protein is CASSVGPGWRTNEKLFF. CDR3 nucleotides: TGTGCCAGCAGCGTAGGGCCAGGGTGGCGGACTAATGAAAAACTGTTTTTT. Drawing the rest from reference TRBV9 and TRBJ1-4, the complete variable domain is DSGVTQTPKHLITATGQRVTLRCSPRSGDLSVYWYQQSLDQGLQFLIQYYNGEERAKGNILERFSAQQFPDLHSELNLSSLELGDSALYFCASSVGPGWRTNEKLFFGSGTQLSVL.

The CDR3 DNA reads as TGTGCCAGCAGCTTAGCTGGGGGCGATGGCTACACCTTC. This encodes CASSLAGGDGYTF. The genes are TRBV7-9 and TRBJ1-2; the D gene is possibly TRBD1 (6 bases). The V and J ends lost 0 bases and 6 bases respectively, with 8 bases between them. This CDR3 is built from 13 residues. Germline loops: CDR1 SEHNR, CDR2 FQNEAQ (reference sequence).

The chain couples TRBV7-2 to TRBJ1-1; 9 bases line up with TRBD1. This CDR3 is built from 17 residues. The V and J ends lost 6 bases and 4 bases, in that order; junction bases with no gene match: 15. Germline assignment: CDR1 SGHTA and CDR2 FQGNSA. In DNA form, the CDR3 reads TGTGCCAGCAGTCCGGAGGCGGGACAGGGACTCCTCACTGAAGCTTTCTTT. Its translation is CASSPEAGQGLLTEAFF.

This rearrangement joins TRBV27 to TRBJ2-3, with 11 bases aligning to TRBD2. Germline CDR1 and CDR2: MNHEY and SMNVEV (reference sequence). The CDR3 has 15 amino acids. V lost 6 bases, J lost 4 bases, and 6 bases stayed unmatched. Here the CDR3 DNA reads TGTGCCAGCAGGGGCATAGCGGGGGGGCCAGATACGCAGTATTTT. Amino acids: CASRGIAGGPDTQYF.

V usage is TRBV7-8 and J usage is TRBJ1-4; unclear D gene. The CDR3 is 15 amino acids. V lost 1 base to trimming and J lost 3 bases, with 9 bases between them. Germline CDR1 SGHVS, CDR2 FQNEAQ. The DNA of the CDR3 is TGTGCCAGCAGCTTAGTGAGGGTGGCTAATGAAAAACTGTTTTTT. It codes for CASSLVRVANEKLFF.

The chain has TRBV5-6 and TRBJ1-3, with TRBD1 as a possible D gene (6 bases). The V and J ends lost 3 bases and 4 bases respectively, with 17 bases between them. The germline V gene encodes CDR1 SGHDT and CDR2 YYEEEE. The CDR3 has 16 amino acids. The CDR3 nucleotides read TGTGCCAGCAGCTCTTATACAGGGTTGGGAGGAAACACCATATATTTT. It is translated as CASSSYTGLGGNTIYF.

The V gene is TRBV19, the J gene TRBJ2-3, with D maybe TRBD1 (5 bases). Between the trimmed V and J ends, which lost 1 base and 8 bases, there was a span of 19 bases. In germline, CDR1 is LNHDA, CDR2 SQIVND (reference sequence). The CDR3 sequence is 16 residues long. CDR3 bases: TGTGCCAGTAGTATAGTTCGGACAACCAATTTAGGTACGCAGTATTTT. This gives the protein CASSIVRTTNLGTQYF.

The V and J genes are TRBV18 and TRBJ2-5; 8 nucleotides align to TRBD1. This CDR3 has 16 residues. CDR1 is KGHSH, CDR2 LQKENI, per germline. Germline trimming cut 6 bases from V and 5 bases from J; bases unmatched to any gene: 14. In DNA form, the CDR3 reads TGTGCCAGCTCTTCCGGACAGGGCACCCCTGTTGAGACCCAGTACTTC. Encoded protein: CASSSGQGTPVETQYF.

The chain recombines TRBV4-3 with TRBJ2-7; no reliable D call. The CDR3 is 16 residues long. Trimming removed 0 bases from V and 0 bases from J, with 12 bases in between. Germline V gene data show CDR1 as LGHNA and CDR2 as YSLEER. The CDR3 region has the DNA TGCGCCAGCAGCCAAGAGGCACACCCCAGCTCCTACGAGCAGTACTTC. This encodes CASSQEAHPSSYEQYF.

This chain uses TRBV30 with TRBJ2-7; D possibly corresponds to TRBD2 (5 bases). Germline V CDR1 and CDR2: GTSNPN, SVGIG (reference sequence). The CDR3 has 11 residues. V lost 3 bases, J lost 4 bases, and 7 bases lay in between. Written as DNA, the CDR3 is TGTGCCTGGAGCGAGGGTTACGAGCAGTACTTC. This codes for CAWSEGYEQYF.

The chain couples TRBV30 to TRBJ2-7; no firm D call. The CDR3 contains 13 residues. The V gene's germline CDR1 is GTSNPN and CDR2 SVGIG (reference sequence). Trimming took 3 bases from V and 2 from J, leaving 11 bases between them. The CDR3 reads CAWSRSVTYEQYF. For the CDR3, the DNA is TGTGCCTGGAGCCGGTCCGTTACCTACGAGCAGTACTTC.

This chain links TRBV4-3 with TRBJ2-5; TRBD2 might be the D (6 bases). The germline V gene encodes CDR1 LGHNA and CDR2 YSLEER. This CDR3 comprises 17 residues. Trimming removed 3 bases from V and 7 bases from J, with 24 bases in between. The CDR3 DNA sequence: TGCGCCAGCAGCCACACCTTCCCCCGGGACTGGGGAGGGACCCAGTACTTC. Residues: CASSHTFPRDWGGTQYF.

The chain has TRBV2 and TRBJ1-5; D unclear. CDR3 length equals 15 residues. Germline V gene data show CDR1 as SNHLY and CDR2 as FYNNEI. V gave up 3 bases and J gave up 1 base, with 10 bases separating them. This chain's CDR3 is CASSEEIVSNQPQHF. The CDR3 DNA reads TGTGCCAGCAGTGAGGAGATCGTCAGCAATCAGCCCCAGCATTTT. Drawing the rest from reference TRBV2 and TRBJ1-5, the complete variable domain is EPEVTQTPSHQVTQMGQEVILRCVPISNHLYFYWYRQILGQKVEFLVSFYNNEISEKSEIFDDQFSVERPDGSNFTLKIRSTKLEDSAMYFCASSEEIVSNQPQHFGDGTRLSIL.